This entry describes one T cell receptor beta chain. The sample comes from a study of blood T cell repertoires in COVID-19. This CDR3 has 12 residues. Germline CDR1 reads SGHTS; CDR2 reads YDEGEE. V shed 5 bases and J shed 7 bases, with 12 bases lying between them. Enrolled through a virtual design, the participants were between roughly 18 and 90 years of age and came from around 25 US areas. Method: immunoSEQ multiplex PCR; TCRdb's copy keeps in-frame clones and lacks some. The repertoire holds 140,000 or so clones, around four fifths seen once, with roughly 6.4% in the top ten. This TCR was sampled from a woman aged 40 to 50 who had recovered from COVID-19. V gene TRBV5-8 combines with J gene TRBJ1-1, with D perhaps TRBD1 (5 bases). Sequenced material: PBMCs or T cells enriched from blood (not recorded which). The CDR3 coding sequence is TGTGCCAGCAGATTCCCCGGGGGTGAAGCTTTCTTT. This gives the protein CASRFPGGEAFF.